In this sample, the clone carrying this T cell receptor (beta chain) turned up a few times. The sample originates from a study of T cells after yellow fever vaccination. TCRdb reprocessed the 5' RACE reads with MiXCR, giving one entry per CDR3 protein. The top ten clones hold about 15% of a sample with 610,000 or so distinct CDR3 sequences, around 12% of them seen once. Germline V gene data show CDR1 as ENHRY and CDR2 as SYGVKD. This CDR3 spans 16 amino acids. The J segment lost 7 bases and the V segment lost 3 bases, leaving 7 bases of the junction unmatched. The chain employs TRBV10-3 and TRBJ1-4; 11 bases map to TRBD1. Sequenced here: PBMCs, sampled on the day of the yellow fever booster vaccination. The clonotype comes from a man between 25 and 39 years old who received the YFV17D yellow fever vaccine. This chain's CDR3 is CAISDHLGQGAEKLFF. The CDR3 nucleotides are TGTGCCATCAGTGATCACCTCGGACAGGGGGCTGAAAAACTGTTTTTT.